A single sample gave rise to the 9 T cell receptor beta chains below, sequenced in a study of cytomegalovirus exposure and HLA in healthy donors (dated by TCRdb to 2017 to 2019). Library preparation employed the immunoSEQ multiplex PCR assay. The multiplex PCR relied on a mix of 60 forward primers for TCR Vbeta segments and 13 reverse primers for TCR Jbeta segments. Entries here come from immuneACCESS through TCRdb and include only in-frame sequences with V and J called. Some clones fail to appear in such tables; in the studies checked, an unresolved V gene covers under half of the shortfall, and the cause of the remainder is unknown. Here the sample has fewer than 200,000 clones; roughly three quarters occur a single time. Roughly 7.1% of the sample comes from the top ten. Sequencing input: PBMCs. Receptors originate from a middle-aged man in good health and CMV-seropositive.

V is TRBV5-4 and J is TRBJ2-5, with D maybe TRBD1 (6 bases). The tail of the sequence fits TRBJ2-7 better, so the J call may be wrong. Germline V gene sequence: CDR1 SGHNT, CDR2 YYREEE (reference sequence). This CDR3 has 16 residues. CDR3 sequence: CASSPRGGGAGHEQYF. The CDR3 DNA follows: TGTGCCAGCAGCCCCCGGGGTGGGGGCGCCGGCCACGAGCAGTACTTC.

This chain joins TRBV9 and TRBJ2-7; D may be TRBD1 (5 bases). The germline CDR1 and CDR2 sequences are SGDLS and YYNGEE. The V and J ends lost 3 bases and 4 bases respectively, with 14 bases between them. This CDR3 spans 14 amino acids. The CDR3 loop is CASSADSVGYEQYF. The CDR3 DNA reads TGTGCCAGCAGCGCCGACAGTGTGGGGTACGAGCAGTACTTC.

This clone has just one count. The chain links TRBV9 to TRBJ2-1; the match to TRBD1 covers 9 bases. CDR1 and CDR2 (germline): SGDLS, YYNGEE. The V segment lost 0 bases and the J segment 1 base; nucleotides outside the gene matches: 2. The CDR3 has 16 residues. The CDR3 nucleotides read TGTGCCAGCAGCGTAGCCGGGACAGGGTCCTACAATGAGCAGTTCTTC. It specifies CASSVAGTGSYNEQFF.

The CDR3 region is CASSQDAYPYGYTF. CDR3 DNA: TGTGCCAGCAGCCAAGACGCCTACCCCTATGGCTACACCTTC. V gene TRBV14 combines with J gene TRBJ1-2; D not resolved. Germline V lookup: CDR1 SGHDN, CDR2 FVKESK. The V gene lost 0 bases and the J gene lost 4 bases, with 9 bases spanning the gap. The length of the CDR3 is 14 residues. Looking up the rest from reference TRBV14 and TRBJ1-2 gives the full variable domain: EAGVTQFPSHSVIEKGQTVTLRCDPISGHDNLYWYRRVMGKEIKFLLHFVKESKQDESGMPNNRFLAERTGGTYSTLKVQPAELEDSGVYFCASSQDAYPYGYTFGSGTRLTVV.

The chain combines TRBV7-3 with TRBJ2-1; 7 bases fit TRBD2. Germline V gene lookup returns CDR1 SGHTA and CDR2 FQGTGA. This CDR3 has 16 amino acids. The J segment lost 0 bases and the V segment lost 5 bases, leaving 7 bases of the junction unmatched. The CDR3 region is CASSQLAGTSYNEQFF. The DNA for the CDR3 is TGTGCCAGCAGCCAGTTAGCGGGCACCTCCTACAATGAGCAGTTCTTC.

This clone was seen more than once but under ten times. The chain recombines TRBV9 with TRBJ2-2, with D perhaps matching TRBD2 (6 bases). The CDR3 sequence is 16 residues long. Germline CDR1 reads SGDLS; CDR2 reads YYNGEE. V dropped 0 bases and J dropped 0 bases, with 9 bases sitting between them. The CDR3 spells CASSVDGGANTGELFF. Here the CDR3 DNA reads TGTGCCAGCAGCGTAGACGGGGGAGCGAACACCGGGGAGCTGTTTTTT.

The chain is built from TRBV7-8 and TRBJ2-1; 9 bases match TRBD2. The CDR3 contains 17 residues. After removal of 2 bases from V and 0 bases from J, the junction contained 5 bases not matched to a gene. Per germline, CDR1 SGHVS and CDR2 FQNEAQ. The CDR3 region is CASSLRSGGSSYNEQFF. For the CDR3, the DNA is TGTGCCAGCAGCTTACGGAGCGGGGGGAGCTCCTACAATGAGCAGTTCTTC. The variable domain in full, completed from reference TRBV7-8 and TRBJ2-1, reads GAGVSQSPRYKVAKRGQDVALRCDPISGHVSLFWYQQALGQGPEFLTYFQNEAQLDKSGLPSDRFFAERPEGSVSTLKIQRTQQEDSAVYLCASSLRSGGSSYNEQFFGPGTRLTVL.

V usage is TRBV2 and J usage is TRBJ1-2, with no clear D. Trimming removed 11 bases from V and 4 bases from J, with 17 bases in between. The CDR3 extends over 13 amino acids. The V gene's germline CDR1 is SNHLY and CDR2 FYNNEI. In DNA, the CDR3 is TGTGCCGTTGTGGTGGTCCGCGGCTATGGCTACACCTTC. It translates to CAVVVVRGYGYTF.

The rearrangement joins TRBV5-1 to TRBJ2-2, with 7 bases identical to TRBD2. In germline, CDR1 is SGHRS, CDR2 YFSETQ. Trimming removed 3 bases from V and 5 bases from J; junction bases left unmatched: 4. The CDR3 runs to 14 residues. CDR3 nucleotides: TGCGCCAGCAGCTGGGAGGGAAGGACCGGGGAGCTGTTTTTT. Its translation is CASSWEGRTGELFF.